The 8 T cell receptor beta chains in this list originate from one sample, sequenced in a study of blood T cell repertoires in COVID-19. Assay used: immunoSEQ multiplex PCR; TCRdb lists only in-frame clones, some missing. The repertoire consists of about 400,000 clones, with roughly 89% occurring once and the leading ten covering 1.5% to 2%. Input material: PBMCs or T cells enriched from blood (not recorded which). These receptors were taken from a woman aged 30 to 39 who had recovered from COVID-19.

The V call is TRBV18, the J call TRBJ1-2, with D possibly matching TRBD1 (5 bases). This CDR3 is built from 16 residues. Trimming shortened V by 0 bases and J by 4 bases, and 15 bases separated the two germline ends. Germline CDR1 reads KGHSH; CDR2 reads LQKENI. CDR3 protein: CASSPPETEGTYGYTF. CDR3 DNA sequence: TGTGCCAGCTCACCACCGGAGACGGAGGGGACCTATGGCTACACCTTC. Supplemented by reference TRBV18 and TRBJ1-2, the full variable domain reads NAGVMQNPRHLVRRRGQEARLRCSPMKGHSHVYWYRQLPEEGLKFMVYLQKENIIDESGMPKERFSAEFPKEGPSILRIQQVVRGDSAAYFCASSPPETEGTYGYTFGSGTRLTVV.

The chain recombines TRBV3-1 (or the pseudogene TRBV3-2) with TRBJ1-1; D gene ambiguous. V was clipped by 1 base and J by 7 bases, with 7 bases between them. Germline CDR1 and CDR2: LGHDT and YNNKEL (reference sequence). The length of the CDR3 is 12 residues. The CDR3 here is CASSQGRGEAFF. The CDR3 DNA follows: TGTGCCAGCAGCCAAGGTCGCGGTGAAGCTTTCTTT.

The chain has TRBV30 and TRBJ1-3; D is ambiguous. From germline, CDR1 is GTSNPN and CDR2 SVGIG (reference sequence). Trimming removed 0 bases at V and 4 bases at J, with 13 bases between. This CDR3 is 15 amino acids long. CDR3 amino acids: CAWSVLPAEGNTIYF. The CDR3 DNA follows: TGTGCCTGGAGTGTACTGCCAGCGGAAGGAAACACCATATATTTT.

V usage is TRBV2 and J usage is TRBJ2-3; 7 bases are shared with TRBD2. This CDR3 region has 15 residues. Germline trimming cut 4 bases from V and 5 bases from J; bases unmatched to any gene: 9. Per the germline V gene, CDR1 is SNHLY and CDR2 is FYNNEI. Written as DNA, the CDR3 is TGTGCCAGCAGTGCCAGCGGGTCGGGGGGAGATACGCAGTATTTT. Translation gives CASSASGSGGDTQYF. Full variable domain (rest looked up from reference TRBV2 and TRBJ2-3): EPEVTQTPSHQVTQMGQEVILRCVPISNHLYFYWYRQILGQKVEFLVSFYNNEISEKSEIFDDQFSVERPDGSNFTLKIRSTKLEDSAMYFCASSASGSGGDTQYFGPGTRLTVL.

Comments on this clone: Additional DNA sequences in this sample encode the identical CDR3. The gene calls are TRBV9 and TRBJ1-1; 7 positions agree with TRBD1. Losses at the gene ends were 0 bases for V and 5 bases for J; bases not matched to a gene: 4. The germline CDR1 and CDR2 sequences are SGDLS and YYNGEE. The CDR3 loop spans 14 amino acids. DNA for the CDR3: TGTGCCAGCAGCGTAGGACAGGGAGGTACTGAAGCTTTCTTT. Its translation is CASSVGQGGTEAFF.

Concerning this clone itself: Additional DNA sequences in this sample encode the identical CDR3. This rearrangement joins TRBV10-3 to TRBJ2-5, with TRBD2 matching 8 bases. Looked up from germline, CDR1 is ENHRY and CDR2 is SYGVKD. The CDR3 runs to 15 residues. V gave up 0 bases and J gave up 5 bases; unmatched junction bases: 5. CDR3 residues: CAISESTGGPETQYF. CDR3 bases: TGTGCCATCAGTGAGTCCACGGGGGGGCCGGAGACCCAGTACTTC.

In DNA, the CDR3 is TGTGCCAGCAGCGTAAGGCCAGCGGGAGGTGGCGGGGAGCTGTTTTTT. Its protein is CASSVRPAGGGGELFF. The V and J genes are TRBV9 and TRBJ2-2; 9 nucleotides match TRBD2. The CDR3 runs 16 residues. Trimming removed 1 base from V and 7 bases from J; junction bases left unmatched: 8. Germline CDR1 and CDR2: SGDLS and YYNGEE. Together with reference TRBV9 and TRBJ2-2, the CDR3 gives the full variable domain: DSGVTQTPKHLITATGQRVTLRCSPRSGDLSVYWYQQSLDQGLQFLIQYYNGEERAKGNILERFSAQQFPDLHSELNLSSLELGDSALYFCASSVRPAGGGGELFFGEGSRLTVL.

The CDR3 DNA sequence: TGTGCCTGGAATGAACGGGAGGAAAAACTGTTTTTT. This codes for CAWNEREEKLFF. The chain carries TRBV30 and TRBJ1-4; D unclear. CDR1 and CDR2 from the germline V gene are GTSNPN and SVGIG (reference sequence). The CDR3 sequence is 12 residues long. The V end lost 4 bases, the J end lost 8 bases, and 11 bases lay between the germline ends.